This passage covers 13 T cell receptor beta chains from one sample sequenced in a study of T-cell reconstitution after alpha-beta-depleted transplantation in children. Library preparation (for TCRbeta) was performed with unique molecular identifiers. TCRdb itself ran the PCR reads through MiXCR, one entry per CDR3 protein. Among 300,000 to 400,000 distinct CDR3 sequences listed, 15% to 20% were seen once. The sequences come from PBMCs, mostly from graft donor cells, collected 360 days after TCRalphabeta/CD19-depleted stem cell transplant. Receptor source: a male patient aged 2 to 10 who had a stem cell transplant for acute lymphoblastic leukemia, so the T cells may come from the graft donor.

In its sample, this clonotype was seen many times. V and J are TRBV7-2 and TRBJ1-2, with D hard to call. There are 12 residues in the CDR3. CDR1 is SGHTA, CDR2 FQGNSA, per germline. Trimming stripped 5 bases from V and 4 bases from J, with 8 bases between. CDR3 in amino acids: CASSGRGYGYTF. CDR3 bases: TGTGCCAGCAGCGGGCGGGGCTATGGCTACACCTTC.

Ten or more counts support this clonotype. The CDR3 coding sequence is TGTGCCAGCAGGCAGGCGGACCTGAACACCGGGGAGCTGTTTTTT. Translated: CASRQADLNTGELFF. The rearrangement links TRBV2 to TRBJ2-2; D not certain. The V gene lost 6 bases and the J gene lost 1 base, with 12 bases spanning the gap. Germline V gives CDR1 SNHLY, CDR2 FYNNEI. The CDR3 consists of 15 residues.

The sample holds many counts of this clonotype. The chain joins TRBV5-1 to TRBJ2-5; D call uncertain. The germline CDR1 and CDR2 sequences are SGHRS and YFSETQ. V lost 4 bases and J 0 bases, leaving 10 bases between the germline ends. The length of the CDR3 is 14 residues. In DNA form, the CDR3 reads TGCGCCAGCAGCCTTTCCCGGGACCAAGAGACCCAGTACTTC. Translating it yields CASSLSRDQETQYF.

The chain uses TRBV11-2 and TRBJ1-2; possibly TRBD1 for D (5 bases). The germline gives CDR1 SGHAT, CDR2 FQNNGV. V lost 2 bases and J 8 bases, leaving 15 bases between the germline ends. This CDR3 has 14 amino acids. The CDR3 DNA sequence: TGTGCCAGCAGCTTATTCAGGGAACGAGACGGCTACACCTTC. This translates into CASSLFRERDGYTF.

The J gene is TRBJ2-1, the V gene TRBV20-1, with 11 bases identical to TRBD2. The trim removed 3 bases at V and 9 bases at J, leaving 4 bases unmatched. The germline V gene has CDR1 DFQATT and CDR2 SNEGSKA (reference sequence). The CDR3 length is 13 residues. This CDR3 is CSARGSGRVEQFF. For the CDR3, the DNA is TGCAGTGCTAGGGGTAGCGGGAGGGTTGAGCAGTTCTTC.

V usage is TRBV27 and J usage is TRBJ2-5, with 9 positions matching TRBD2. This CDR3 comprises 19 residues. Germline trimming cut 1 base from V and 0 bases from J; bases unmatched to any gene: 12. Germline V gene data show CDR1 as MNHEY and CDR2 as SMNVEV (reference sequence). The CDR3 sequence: CASSLYRAGGPEYQETQYF. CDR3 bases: TGTGCCAGCAGTTTATACCGAGCGGGAGGTCCCGAGTACCAAGAGACCCAGTACTTC.

CDR3 in DNA: TGTGCCAGCACCTCCGGTATAGGGGGCCAAGAGACCCAGTACTTC. It yields the protein CASTSGIGGQETQYF. The chain recombines TRBV6-1 with TRBJ2-5; TRBD1 might be the D (6 bases). Trimming took 7 bases from V and 1 from J, leaving 16 bases between them. From germline, CDR1 is MNHNS and CDR2 SASEGT. This CDR3 is 15 amino acids long.

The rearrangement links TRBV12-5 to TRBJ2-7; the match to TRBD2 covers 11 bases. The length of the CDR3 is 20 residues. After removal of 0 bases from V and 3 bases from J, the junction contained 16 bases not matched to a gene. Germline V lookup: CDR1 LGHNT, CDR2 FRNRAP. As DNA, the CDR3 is TGTGCTAGTGGTTTGGTACTTGGGACTAGCGGTGACAGGGGGGACTACGAGCAGTACTTC. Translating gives CASGLVLGTSGDRGDYEQYF.

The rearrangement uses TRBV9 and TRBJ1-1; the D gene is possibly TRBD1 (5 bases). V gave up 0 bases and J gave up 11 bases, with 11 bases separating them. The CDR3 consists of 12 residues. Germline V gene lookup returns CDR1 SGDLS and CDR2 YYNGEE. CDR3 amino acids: CASSVGRGDAFF. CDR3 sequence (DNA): TGTGCCAGCAGCGTAGGGCGGGGCGATGCTTTCTTT.

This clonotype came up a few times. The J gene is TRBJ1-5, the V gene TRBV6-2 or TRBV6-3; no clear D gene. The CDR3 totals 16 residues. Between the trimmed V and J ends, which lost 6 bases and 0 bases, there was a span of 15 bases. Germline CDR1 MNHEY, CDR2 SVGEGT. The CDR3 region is CASREEYGYSNQPQHF. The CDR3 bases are TGTGCCAGCAGAGAAGAGTACGGGTATAGCAATCAGCCCCAGCATTTT.

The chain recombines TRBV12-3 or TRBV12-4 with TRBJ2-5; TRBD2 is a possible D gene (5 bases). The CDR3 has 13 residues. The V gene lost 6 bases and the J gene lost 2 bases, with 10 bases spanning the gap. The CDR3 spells CASREAVQETQYF. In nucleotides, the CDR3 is TGTGCCAGCAGGGAAGCGGTACAAGAGACCCAGTACTTC.

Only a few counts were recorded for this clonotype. CDR3 region: CASSFRGSLYEQYF. CDR3 DNA sequence: TGTGCCAGCAGTTTTCGTGGGTCGCTCTACGAGCAGTACTTC. The chain uses TRBV12-3 or TRBV12-4 and TRBJ2-7; no reliable D call. The V and J ends lost 3 bases and 3 bases respectively, with 12 bases between them. The CDR3 runs to 14 residues.

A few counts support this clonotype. The CDR3 DNA is TGTGCCAGCAGCCGACAGGGCCCTGGGGCCAACGTCCTGACTTTC. This gives the protein CASSRQGPGANVLTF. The gene calls are TRBV7-9 and TRBJ2-6, with 7 bases identical to TRBD1. V shed 5 bases and J 2 bases; nucleotides not matched to a gene: 3. CDR1 and CDR2 (germline): SEHNR, FQNEAQ (reference sequence). The CDR3 has 15 residues.